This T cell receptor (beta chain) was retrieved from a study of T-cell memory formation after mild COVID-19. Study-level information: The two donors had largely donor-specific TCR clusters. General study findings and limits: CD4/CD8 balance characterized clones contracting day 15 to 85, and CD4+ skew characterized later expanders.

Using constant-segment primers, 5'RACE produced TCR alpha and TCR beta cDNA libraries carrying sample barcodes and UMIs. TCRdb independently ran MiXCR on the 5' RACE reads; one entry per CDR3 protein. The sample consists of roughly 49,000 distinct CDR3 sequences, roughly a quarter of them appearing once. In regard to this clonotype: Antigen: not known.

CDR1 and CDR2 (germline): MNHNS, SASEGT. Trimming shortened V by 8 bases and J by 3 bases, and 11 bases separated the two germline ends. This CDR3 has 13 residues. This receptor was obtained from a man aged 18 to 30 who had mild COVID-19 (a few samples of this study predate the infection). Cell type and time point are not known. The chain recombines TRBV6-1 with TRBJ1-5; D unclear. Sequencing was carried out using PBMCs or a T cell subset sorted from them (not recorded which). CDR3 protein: CASREQINQPQHF. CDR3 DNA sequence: TGTGCCAGCCGGGAACAGATCAATCAGCCCCAGCATTTT.